The following is a T cell receptor beta chain sequence with its context. Its target is not known. These data belong to a study of T cells expressing NK-cell markers. At the level of the study: Sorted T-cell subsets CD3+CD56+NKG2C+, CD3+CD56+NKG2C- and CD3+CD56-NKG2C+ were TCR beta-sequenced.

Per germline, CDR1 ENHRY and CDR2 SYGVKD. This CDR3 has 18 amino acids. UMI-tagged 5'RACE template switching yielded the TCR beta cDNA. TCRdb re-called the 5' RACE reads, yielding one record per CDR3 amino acid sequence without DNA. The listing records 350,000 to 500,000 distinct CDR3 sequences. Whole-study results and caveats: The dominant NKG2C+ clonotypes represented about 1.0-8% of CD8+ T cells in six donors. Several donors' CD3+CD56-NKG2C+ cells were dominated by the same clonotypes.

This sequence joins TRBV10-3 and TRBJ1-2; TCRdb returns TRBD1, unconfirmable since there is no DNA. The source of this sequence is a woman aged 18-70 years in good health. The sequenced material came from blood T cells: a sorted CD56 or NKG2C T cell subset, CD4+ or CD8+ T cells, or bulk PBMC T cells (not recorded which). CDR3 in amino acids: CAISGGDSRGGPNYGYTF.